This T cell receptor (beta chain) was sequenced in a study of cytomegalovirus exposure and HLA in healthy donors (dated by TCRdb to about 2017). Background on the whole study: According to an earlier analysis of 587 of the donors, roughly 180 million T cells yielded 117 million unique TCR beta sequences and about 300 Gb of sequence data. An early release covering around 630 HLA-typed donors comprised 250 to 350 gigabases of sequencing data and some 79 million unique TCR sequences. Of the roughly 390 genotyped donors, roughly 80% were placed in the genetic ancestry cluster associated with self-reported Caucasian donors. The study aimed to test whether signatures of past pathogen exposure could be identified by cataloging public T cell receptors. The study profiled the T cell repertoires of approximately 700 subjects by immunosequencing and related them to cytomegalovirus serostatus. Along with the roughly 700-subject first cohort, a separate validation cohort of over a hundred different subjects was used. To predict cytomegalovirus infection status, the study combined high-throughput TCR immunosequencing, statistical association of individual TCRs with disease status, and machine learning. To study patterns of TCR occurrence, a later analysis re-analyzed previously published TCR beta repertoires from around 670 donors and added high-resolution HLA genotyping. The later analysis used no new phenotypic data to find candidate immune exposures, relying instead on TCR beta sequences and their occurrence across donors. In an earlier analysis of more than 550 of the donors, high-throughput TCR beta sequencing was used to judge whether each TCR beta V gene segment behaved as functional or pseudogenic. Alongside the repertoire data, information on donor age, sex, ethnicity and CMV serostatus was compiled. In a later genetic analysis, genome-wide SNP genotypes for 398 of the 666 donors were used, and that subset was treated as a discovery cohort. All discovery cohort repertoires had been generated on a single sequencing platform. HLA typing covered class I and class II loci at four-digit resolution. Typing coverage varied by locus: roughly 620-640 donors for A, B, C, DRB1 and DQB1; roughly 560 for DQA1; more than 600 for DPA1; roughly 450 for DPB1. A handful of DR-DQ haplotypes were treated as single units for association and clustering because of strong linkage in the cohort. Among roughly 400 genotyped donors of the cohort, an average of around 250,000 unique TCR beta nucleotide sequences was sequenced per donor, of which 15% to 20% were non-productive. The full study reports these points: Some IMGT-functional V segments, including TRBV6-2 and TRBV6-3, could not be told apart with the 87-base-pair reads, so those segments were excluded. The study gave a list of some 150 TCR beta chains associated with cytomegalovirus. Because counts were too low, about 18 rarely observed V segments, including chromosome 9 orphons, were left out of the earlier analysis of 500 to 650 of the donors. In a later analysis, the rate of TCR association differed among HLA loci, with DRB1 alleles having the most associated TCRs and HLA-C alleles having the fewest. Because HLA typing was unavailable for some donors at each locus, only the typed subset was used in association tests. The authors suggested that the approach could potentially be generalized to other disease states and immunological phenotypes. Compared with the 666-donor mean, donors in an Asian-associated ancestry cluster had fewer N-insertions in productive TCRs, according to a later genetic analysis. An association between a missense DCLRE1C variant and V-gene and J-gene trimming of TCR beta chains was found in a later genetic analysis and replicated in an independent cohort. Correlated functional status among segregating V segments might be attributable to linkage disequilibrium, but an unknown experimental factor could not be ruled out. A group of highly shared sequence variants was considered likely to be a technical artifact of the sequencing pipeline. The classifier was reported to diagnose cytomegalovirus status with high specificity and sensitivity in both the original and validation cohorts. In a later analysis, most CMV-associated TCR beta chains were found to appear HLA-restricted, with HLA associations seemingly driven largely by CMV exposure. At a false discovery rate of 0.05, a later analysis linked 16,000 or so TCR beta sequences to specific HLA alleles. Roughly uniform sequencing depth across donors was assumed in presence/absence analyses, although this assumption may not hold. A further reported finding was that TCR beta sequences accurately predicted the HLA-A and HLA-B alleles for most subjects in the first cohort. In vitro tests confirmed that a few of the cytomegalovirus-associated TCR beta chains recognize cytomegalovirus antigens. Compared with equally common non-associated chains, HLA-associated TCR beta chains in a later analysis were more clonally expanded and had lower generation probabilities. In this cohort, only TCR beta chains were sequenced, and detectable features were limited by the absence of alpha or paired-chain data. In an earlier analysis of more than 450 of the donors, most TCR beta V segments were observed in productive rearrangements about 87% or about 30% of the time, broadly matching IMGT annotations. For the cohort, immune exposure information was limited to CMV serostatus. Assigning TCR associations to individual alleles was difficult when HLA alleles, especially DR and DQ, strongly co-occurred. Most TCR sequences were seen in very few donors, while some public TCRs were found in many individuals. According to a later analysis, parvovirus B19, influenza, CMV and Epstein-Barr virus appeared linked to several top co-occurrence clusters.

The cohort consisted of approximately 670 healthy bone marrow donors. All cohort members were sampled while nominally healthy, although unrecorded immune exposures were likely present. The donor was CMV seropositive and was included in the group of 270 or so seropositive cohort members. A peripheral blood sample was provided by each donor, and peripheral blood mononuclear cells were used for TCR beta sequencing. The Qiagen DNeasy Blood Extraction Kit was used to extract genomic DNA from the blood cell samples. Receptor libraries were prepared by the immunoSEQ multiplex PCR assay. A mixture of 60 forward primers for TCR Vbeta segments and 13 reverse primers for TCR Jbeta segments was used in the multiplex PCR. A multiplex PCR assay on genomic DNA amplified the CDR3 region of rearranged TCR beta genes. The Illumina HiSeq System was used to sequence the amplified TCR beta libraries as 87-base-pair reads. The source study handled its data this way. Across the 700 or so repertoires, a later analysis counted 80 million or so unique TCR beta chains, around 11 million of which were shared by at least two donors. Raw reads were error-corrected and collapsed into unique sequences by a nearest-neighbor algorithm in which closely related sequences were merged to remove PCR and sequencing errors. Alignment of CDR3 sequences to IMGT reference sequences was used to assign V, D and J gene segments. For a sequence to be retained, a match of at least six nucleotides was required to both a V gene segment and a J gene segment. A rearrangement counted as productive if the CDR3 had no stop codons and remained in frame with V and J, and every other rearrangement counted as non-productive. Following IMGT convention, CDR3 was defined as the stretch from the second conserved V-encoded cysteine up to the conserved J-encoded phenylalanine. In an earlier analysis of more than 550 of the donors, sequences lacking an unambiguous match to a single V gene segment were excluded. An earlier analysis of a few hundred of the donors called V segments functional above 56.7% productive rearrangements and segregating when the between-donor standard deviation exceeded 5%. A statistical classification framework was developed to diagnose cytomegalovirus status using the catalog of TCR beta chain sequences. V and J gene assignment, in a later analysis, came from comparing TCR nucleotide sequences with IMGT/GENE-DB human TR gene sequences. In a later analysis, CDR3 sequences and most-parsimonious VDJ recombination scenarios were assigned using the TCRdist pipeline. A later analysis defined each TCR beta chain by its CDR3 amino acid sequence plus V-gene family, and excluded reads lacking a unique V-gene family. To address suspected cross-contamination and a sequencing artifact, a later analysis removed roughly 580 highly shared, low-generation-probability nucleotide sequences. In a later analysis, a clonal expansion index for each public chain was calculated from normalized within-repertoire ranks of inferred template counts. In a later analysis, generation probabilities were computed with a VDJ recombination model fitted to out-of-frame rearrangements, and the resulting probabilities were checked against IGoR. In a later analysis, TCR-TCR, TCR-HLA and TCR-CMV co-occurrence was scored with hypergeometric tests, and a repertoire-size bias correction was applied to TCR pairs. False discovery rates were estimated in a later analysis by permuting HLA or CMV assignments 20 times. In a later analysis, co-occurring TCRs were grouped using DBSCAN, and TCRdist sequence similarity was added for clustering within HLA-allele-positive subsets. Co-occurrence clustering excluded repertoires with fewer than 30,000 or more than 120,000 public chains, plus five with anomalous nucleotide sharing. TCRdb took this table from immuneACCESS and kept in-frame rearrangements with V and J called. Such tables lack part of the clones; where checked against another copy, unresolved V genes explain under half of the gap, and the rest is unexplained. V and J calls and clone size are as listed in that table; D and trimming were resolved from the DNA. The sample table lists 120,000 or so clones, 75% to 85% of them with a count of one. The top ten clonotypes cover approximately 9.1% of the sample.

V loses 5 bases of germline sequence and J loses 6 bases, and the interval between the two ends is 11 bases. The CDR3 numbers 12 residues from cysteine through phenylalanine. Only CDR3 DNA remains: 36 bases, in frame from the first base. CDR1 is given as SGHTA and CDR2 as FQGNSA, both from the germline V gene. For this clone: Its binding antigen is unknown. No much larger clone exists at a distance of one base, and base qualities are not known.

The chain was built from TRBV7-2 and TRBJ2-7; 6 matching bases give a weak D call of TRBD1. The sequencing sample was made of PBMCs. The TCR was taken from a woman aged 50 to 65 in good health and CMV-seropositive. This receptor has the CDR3 CASSLTGIEQYF. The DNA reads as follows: TGTGCCAGCAGCCTAACAGGGATCGAGCAGTACTTC.